This passage covers 22 T cell receptor beta chains from one sample sequenced in a study of spatial heterogeneity in lung cancer. Study results and limitations: Intratumoral expanded alpha and beta TCR counts were found to track tumor mutation counts.

Documented time point: sample taken at primary tumor resection. TCRdb reanalysed the 5' RACE reads using MiXCR and keeps one entry per CDR3 protein. The sample has more than 25,000 distinct CDR3 sequences, roughly 7.1% seen once. Their antigens remain unidentified. Material: lung tumor tissue, obtained at surgery. These receptors came from a male donor with early-stage non-small cell lung cancer.

There are many counts of this clonotype. CDR3 residues: CASSLGEGAAEQYF. CDR3 nucleotide sequence: TGCGCCAGCAGCTTGGGCGAAGGGGCGGCCGAGCAGTACTTC. V usage is TRBV5-1 and J usage is TRBJ2-7; D perhaps matches TRBD1 (5 bases). Trimming removed 0 bases from V and 6 bases from J, with 13 bases in between. From germline, CDR1 is SGHRS and CDR2 YFSETQ. The CDR3 has 14 residues.

This clonotype appeared many times. The gene calls are TRBV20-1 and TRBJ1-6; 7 nucleotides line up with TRBD1. The CDR3 consists of 15 residues. Germline CDR1 reads DFQATT; CDR2 reads SNEGSKA (reference sequence). V was pared by 3 bases and J by 7 bases, with 9 bases of the junction left unmatched. The DNA for the CDR3 is TGCAGTGCTAGGGACAGGCCCGACCCCAATTCACCCCTCCACTTT. As protein: CSARDRPDPNSPLHF.

This clonotype was found many times. V and J are TRBV5-1 and TRBJ2-3; 10 bases fit TRBD1. The germline V gene has CDR1 SGHRS and CDR2 YFSETQ. The CDR3 length is 14 residues. Trimming took 7 bases from V and 4 from J; bases not matched to a gene: 6. For the CDR3, the DNA is TGCGCCAGCGGGGACAGGGGAGGATCAGATACGCAGTATTTT. Amino acids: CASGDRGGSDTQYF.

This clonotype appeared many times. CDR3 residues: CASSLARRTGDTQYF. The CDR3 DNA reads TGTGCCAGCAGCTTAGCGCGGCGGACAGGAGATACGCAGTATTTT. The rearrangement uses TRBV7-9 and TRBJ2-3, with TRBD1 matching 7 bases. Germline V lookup: CDR1 SEHNR, CDR2 FQNEAQ (reference sequence). This CDR3 has 15 residues. The junction had 5 bases not matched to a gene; V was cut back by 0 bases and J by 5 bases.

Comments on this clonotype: The junction departs from germline at one end; a sequencing error may be responsible. The chain employs TRBV18 and TRBJ2-5; D gene unclear. The CDR3 contains 13 residues. The germline V gene encodes CDR1 KGHSH and CDR2 LQKENI. CDR3 DNA sequence: TGTGTCAGCTCACCGAACGGCCAAGAGACCCAGTACTTC. Residues: CVSSPNGQETQYF.

Many counts were recorded for this clonotype. V gene TRBV11-3 combines with J gene TRBJ2-1; either TRBD1 or TRBD2 may supply D (5 bases each). Trimming left V 5 bases short and J 9 bases short, with 17 bases between. Germline CDR1 is SGHNT and CDR2 is YENEEA. The CDR3 is 14 residues long. The CDR3 spells CASSRGRTYGEQFF. CDR3 nucleotides: TGTGCCAGCAGCCGGGGACGGACCTACGGTGAGCAGTTCTTC.

This clonotype was seen many times. This sequence joins TRBV7-8 and TRBJ1-3; D remains ambiguous. Trimming removed 5 bases from V and 0 bases from J, with 11 bases in between. The CDR3 runs to 15 residues. CDR1 and CDR2 from the germline V gene are SGHVS and FQNEAQ. This CDR3 is CASSIHPLSGNTIYF. CDR3 DNA sequence: TGTGCCAGCAGCATACACCCTCTCTCTGGAAACACCATATATTTT.

This clonotype occurred many times. This rearrangement joins TRBV10-3 to TRBJ2-3, with TRBD2 as a possible D gene (6 bases). Per the germline V gene, CDR1 is ENHRY and CDR2 is SYGVKD. The CDR3 is made up of 12 amino acids. The germline V and J ends were trimmed by 6 bases and 3 bases, with 7 bases remaining between them. CDR3 bases: TGTGCCATCAGGGAGGGTACAGATACGCAGTATTTT. Amino acid sequence: CAIREGTDTQYF.

The rearrangement links TRBV5-6 to TRBJ2-7, with 11 nucleotides matching TRBD2. The CDR3 has 17 residues. Germline V gives CDR1 SGHDT, CDR2 YYEEEE. The V gene end was trimmed by 2 bases and the J gene end by 2 bases; junction bases not matched to a gene: 9. The CDR3 here is CASSFGIGTSGTYEQYF. In DNA, the CDR3 is TGTGCCAGCAGCTTTGGTATTGGGACTAGCGGAACCTACGAGCAGTACTTC.

This clonotype was counted many times. The rearrangement joins TRBV5-1 to TRBJ2-1, with D perhaps given as TRBD1 or TRBD2 (6 bases each). The germline V gene has CDR1 SGHRS and CDR2 YFSETQ. V lost 6 bases and J lost 7, with 17 bases in between. This CDR3 region has 14 residues. Written as DNA, the CDR3 is TGCGCCAGCATGGGGGCGGGGAACAGGAATGAGCAGTTCTTC. Its translation is CASMGAGNRNEQFF. The full variable domain, its missing parts supplied by reference TRBV5-1 and TRBJ2-1, is KAGVTQTPRYLIKTRGQQVTLSCSPISGHRSVSWYQQTPGQGLQFLFEYFSETQRNKGNFPGRFSGRQFSNSRSEMNVSTLELGDSALYLCASMGAGNRNEQFFGPGTRLTVL.

The chain combines TRBV5-1 with TRBJ2-7; 8 bases match TRBD2. Trimming at V came to 4 bases and at J to 0 bases, leaving 6 bases not matched to a gene. Germline V gene sequence: CDR1 SGHRS, CDR2 YFSETQ. The CDR3 is 15 amino acids. DNA for the CDR3: TGCGCCAGCAGCCAAAGCGGGGGTCGCTCCTACGAGCAGTACTTC. Residues: CASSQSGGRSYEQYF.

The V call is TRBV2, the J call TRBJ2-5, with D perhaps TRBD1 (6 bases). The germline V and J ends were trimmed by 8 bases and 2 bases, with 6 bases remaining between them. The CDR3 sequence is 11 residues long. In germline, CDR1 is SNHLY, CDR2 FYNNEI. CDR3 loop: CASGTQETQYF. CDR3 sequence (DNA): TGTGCCAGCGGGACACAAGAGACCCAGTACTTC.

The gene calls are TRBV29-1 and TRBJ2-7; the D call may be TRBD1 or TRBD2 (5 bases each). Trimming shortened V by 6 bases and J by 0 bases, and 18 bases separated the two germline ends. Germline loops: CDR1 SQVTM, CDR2 ANQGSEA. This CDR3 region has 15 residues. CDR3 DNA sequence: TGCAGCGTCGGAACCGGGACCACTGGCTCCTACGAGCAGTACTTC. It codes for CSVGTGTTGSYEQYF.

This clonotype was recorded many times. V is TRBV29-1 and J is TRBJ2-1; 7 bases match TRBD1. The CDR3 has 16 residues. The ends lost 1 base at V and 2 bases at J; junction bases unmatched: 8. CDR1 is SQVTM, CDR2 ANQGSEA, per germline. As DNA, the CDR3 is TGCAGCGTTGAAGGTGGACAGGTCGGTCCCTACAATGAGCAGTTCTTC. Translating it yields CSVEGGQVGPYNEQFF.

This clonotype turned up a few times. The CDR3 sequence: CASGTDSNQPQHF. CDR3 nucleotide sequence: TGTGCCAGCGGGACAGATAGCAATCAGCCCCAGCATTTT. The rearrangement uses TRBV28 and TRBJ1-5, with 7 bases fitting TRBD1. V gave up 8 bases and J gave up 0 bases; unmatched junction bases: 1. The germline V gene has CDR1 MDHEN and CDR2 SYDVKM. The CDR3 contains 13 residues. The complete variable domain, with remaining parts taken from reference TRBV28 and TRBJ1-5, reads DVKVTQSSRYLVKRTGEKVFLECVQDMDHENMFWYRQDPGLGLRLIYFSYDVKMKEKGDIPEGYSVSREKKERFSLILESASTNQTSMYLCASGTDSNQPQHFGDGTRLSIL.

Many counts were recorded for this clonotype. The chain joins TRBV10-3 to TRBJ1-1, with TRBD1 matching over 7 bases. Germline V CDR1 and CDR2: ENHRY, SYGVKD. CDR3 length: 14 amino acids. V was clipped by 6 bases and J by 0 bases; unmatched bases: 4. The CDR3 protein is CAIRQGQMNTEAFF. The CDR3 DNA reads TGTGCCATCAGACAGGGACAGATGAACACTGAAGCTTTCTTT.

This clonotype came up a few times. V usage is TRBV28 and J usage is TRBJ2-6, with a possible D match to TRBD1 (5 bases). Trimming pared 3 bases from V and 1 base from J, leaving 7 bases between. Germline CDR1 and CDR2: MDHEN and SYDVKM. This CDR3 is 15 amino acids long. CDR3 in amino acids: CASSFQGSGANVLTF. CDR3 bases: TGTGCCAGCAGTTTTCAGGGATCTGGGGCCAACGTCCTGACTTTC.

This clonotype was recorded many times. The chain is built from TRBV30 and TRBJ2-5; D possibly uses TRBD1 or TRBD2 (6 bases each). The CDR3 has 14 amino acids. CDR1 and CDR2 from the germline V gene are GTSNPN and SVGIG (reference sequence). The germline V and J ends were trimmed by 2 bases and 2 bases, with 12 bases remaining between them. The DNA for the CDR3 is TGTGCCTGGAGTTTTGGAGGGGGACAAGAGACCCAGTACTTC. Amino acids: CAWSFGGGQETQYF.

V gene TRBV6-5 combines with J gene TRBJ2-2; perhaps TRBD1 as D (5 bases). V was trimmed by 6 bases and J by 0 bases, leaving 8 bases between them. This CDR3 region has 14 residues. The germline V gene has CDR1 MNHEY and CDR2 SVGAGI. The CDR3, as DNA: TGTGCCAGCAGAGTGACAGCGAACACCGGGGAGCTGTTTTTT. Translating it yields CASRVTANTGELFF.

This clonotype was observed a few times. V usage is TRBV10-3 and J usage is TRBJ1-4; TRBD1 matches at 8 bases. The junction had 6 bases not matched to a gene; V was cut back by 6 bases and J by 6 bases. Germline CDR1 ENHRY, CDR2 SYGVKD. The CDR3 is 14 amino acids. The CDR3 coding sequence is TGTGCCATCAGGTCTGACAGGGGCGATGAAAAACTGTTTTTT. This encodes CAIRSDRGDEKLFF.

This clonotype was detected ten times or more. This rearrangement joins TRBV28 to TRBJ1-1; 11 bases line up with TRBD1. Germline lookup yields CDR1 MDHEN and CDR2 SYDVKM. The CDR3 runs to 15 residues. The V and J ends lost 10 bases and 2 bases, in that order; junction bases with no gene match: 9. The CDR3 reads CATLGQGATNTEAFF. The CDR3 DNA sequence: TGTGCCACCTTAGGACAGGGGGCGACCAACACTGAAGCTTTCTTT.

This clonotype was observed many times. CDR3 residues: CASSLALRSNYGYTF. Here the CDR3 DNA reads TGTGCCAGCAGCTTAGCGCTCAGGAGCAACTATGGCTACACCTTC. The chain is built from TRBV7-2 and TRBJ1-2; D is undetermined. The CDR3 totals 15 residues. The germline CDR1 and CDR2 sequences are SGHTA and FQGNSA. The V end was cut by 0 bases, the J end by 2 bases, with 10 bases between.